These T cell receptor beta chains were read from a single sample in a study of naive CD8 T cells in extremely preterm neonates. Clones were read by immunoSEQ multiplex PCR, and TCRdb kept only the in-frame ones, dropping some. The sample holds 4,500 to 6,000 clones, around 97% seen once. Sequences were obtained from naive CD8+ T cells from cord blood. These receptors all come from a newborn in good health. CDR3s include the opening cysteine and the closing phenylalanine or tryptophan. The order of the fields is J gene, V gene, clone size, D gene, CDR3 length, CDR3 protein, CDR3 DNA. The D gene is left open where the match is weak. Rows give clone size only sometimes, using once, few, many, or a class for an expanded clone.

>TRBJ2-3|TRBV5-6|-|-|16
CASSSRTAVFTDTQYF
TGTGCCAGCAGCTCGAGGACTGCAGTATTCACAGATACGCAGTATTTT
>TRBJ2-7|TRBV19|-|-|14
CASSLSGSPYEQYF
TGTGCCAGTAGTTTGTCAGGCTCCCCCTACGAGCAGTACTTC
>TRBJ1-1|TRBV11-2|-|-|14
CASSSLTGNTEAFF
TGTGCCAGCAGCTCTCTTACAGGGAACACTGAAGCTTTCTTT
>TRBJ1-2|TRBV29-1|-|TRBD1|15
CSTHFRDRGAYGYTF
TGCAGCACCCATTTCCGGGACAGGGGGGCCTATGGCTACACCTTC
>TRBJ1-1|TRBV10-3|-|TRBD1|14
CAIRSTGLNTEAFF
TGTGCCATCAGGTCGACAGGGTTGAACACTGAAGCTTTCTTT
>TRBJ2-3|TRBV28|-|TRBD2|17
CASSLFRLAGTADTQYF
TGTGCCAGCAGTTTATTTAGACTAGCGGGGACGGCAGATACGCAGTATTTT
>TRBJ1-4|TRBV9|-|-|15
CASSVGRDGNEKLFF
TGTGCCAGCAGCGTAGGCAGGGATGGTAATGAAAAACTGTTTTTT
>TRBJ1-1|TRBV23-1|-|TRBD1|16
CASSQSLGTDLRGAFF
TGCGCCAGCAGTCAATCCCTCGGGACAGATCTACGGGGGGCTTTCTTT
>TRBJ2-1|TRBV7-2|-|TRBD2|16
CASSLGTSGGYNEQFF
TGTGCCAGCAGCTTAGGGACTAGCGGGGGTTACAATGAGCAGTTCTTC
>TRBJ2-3|TRBV2|-|TRBD2|16
CASSELPGGITDTQYF
TGTGCCAGCAGTGAGCTCCCGGGAGGGATCACAGATACGCAGTATTTT
>TRBJ2-7|TRBV4-3|-|TRBD1|16
CASSPGSGTGYYEQYF
TGCGCCAGCAGCCCAGGGTCCGGGACAGGCTACTACGAGCAGTACTTC
>TRBJ1-1|TRBV18|-|-|12
CASSPQGAEAFF
TGTGCCAGCTCACCACAGGGGGCTGAAGCTTTCTTT
>TRBJ2-2|TRBV29-1|-|TRBD2|15
CSVGLAGRYTGELFF
TGCAGCGTTGGACTAGCGGGGCGTTACACCGGGGAGCTGTTTTTT
>TRBJ2-7|TRBV12-5|-|-|12
CASGLSGSEQYF
TGTGCTAGTGGTTTATCAGGCTCCGAGCAGTACTTC
>TRBJ2-1|TRBV27|once|TRBD2|17
CASSFSWTSGGEDEQFF
TGTGCCAGCAGCTTCTCGTGGACTAGCGGGGGGGAGGATGAGCAGTTCTTC
>TRBJ2-3|TRBV2|-|TRBD1|14
CASPTGQGTDTQYF
TGTGCCAGCCCTACTGGACAGGGGACAGATACGCAGTATTTT
>TRBJ1-6|TRBV15|-|TRBD1|14
CATSSSGGYSPLHF
TGTGCCACCAGCAGTTCAGGGGGATATTCACCCCTCCACTTT
>TRBJ2-7|TRBV11-2|-|-|15
CASSLHPGLSYEQYF
TGTGCCAGCAGCTTGCACCCGGGTCTATCCTACGAGCAGTACTTC
>TRBJ2-1|TRBV5-1|-|TRBD1|15
CASSSGQGPYNEQFF
TGCGCCAGCAGCTCTGGACAGGGCCCCTACAATGAGCAGTTCTTC
>TRBJ1-2|TRBV7-9|-|TRBD1|18
CASSLAGGAGRGPYGYTF
TGTGCCAGCAGCTTAGCAGGAGGCGCGGGCAGGGGGCCCTATGGCTACACCTTC
>TRBJ2-2|TRBV15|-|-|14
CATSKTGNTGELFF
TGTGCCACCAGCAAGACAGGGAACACCGGGGAGCTGTTTTTT
>TRBJ1-1|TRBV19|-|-|15
CASSMVTGGGTEAFF
TGTGCCAGTAGTATGGTAACGGGGGGTGGGACTGAAGCTTTCTTT
>TRBJ1-6|TRBV2|-|-|13
CASRKDNNSPLHF
TGTGCCAGCAGGAAGGACAATAATTCACCCCTCCACTTT
>TRBJ1-1|TRBV5-1|-|-|13
CASSLGGYPEAFF
TGCGCCAGCAGCTTGGGAGGGTATCCTGAAGCTTTCTTT
>TRBJ1-2|TRBV11-2|-|TRBD1|16
CASSLERGQGRYGYTF
TGTGCCAGCAGCTTAGAAAGGGGACAGGGGCGTTATGGCTACACCTTC
>TRBJ2-7|TRBV18|-|-|13
CASSPRDNYEQYF
TGTGCCAGCTCACCACGGGACAACTACGAGCAGTACTTC
>TRBJ2-7|TRBV4-1|once|-|15
CASSQVWQGTYEQYF
TGCGCCAGCAGCCAAGTATGGCAGGGGACCTACGAGCAGTACTTC
>TRBJ1-2|TRBV6-5|-|-|14
CASSYSVSSYGYTF
TGTGCCAGCAGTTACTCGGTCAGTTCCTATGGCTACACCTTC
>TRBJ1-5|TRBV6-5|-|TRBD1|13
CASSEAGGQPQHF
TGTGCCAGCAGTGAAGCAGGGGGGCAGCCCCAGCATTTT
>TRBJ2-1|TRBV5-1|-|-|15
CASSSTPSAYNEQFF
TGCGCCAGCAGCTCCACCCCTAGCGCATACAATGAGCAGTTCTTC
>TRBJ1-5|TRBV27|-|-|16
CASSLQTPGVNQPQHF
TGTGCCAGCAGTTTACAAACCCCAGGGGTCAATCAGCCCCAGCATTTT
>TRBJ2-1|TRBV7-2|-|TRBD2|16
CASSFSGTSWKDEQFF
TGTGCCAGCAGCTTTTCCGGGACTAGCTGGAAGGATGAGCAGTTCTTC
>TRBJ2-2|TRBV29-1|-|-|13
CSVAGSNTGELFF
TGCAGCGTTGCGGGGTCGAACACCGGGGAGCTGTTTTTT
>TRBJ2-3|TRBV2|-|TRBD2|18
CASSAGTSGGPPTDTQYF
TGTGCCAGCAGCGCCGGGACTAGCGGGGGGCCACCCACAGATACGCAGTATTTT
>TRBJ2-3|TRBV12-5|-|TRBD2|18
CASGFSRGSGGNTDTQYF
TGTGCTAGTGGTTTCTCCCGGGGTAGCGGGGGGAACACAGATACGCAGTATTTT
>TRBJ1-5|TRBV27|-|TRBD1|13
CASSLGTGQPQHF
TGTGCCAGCAGTTTAGGGACAGGTCAGCCCCAGCATTTT
>TRBJ1-2|TRBV7-2|-|-|14
CASSLSGEDYGYTF
TGTGCCAGCAGCTTAAGTGGTGAGGACTATGGCTACACCTTC
>TRBJ1-6|TRBV4-3|-|-|16
CASSQEKSSYNSPLHF
TGCGCCAGCAGCCAAGAAAAGAGCTCCTATAATTCACCCCTCCACTTT
>TRBJ2-2|TRBV4-3|-|-|14
CASSQGPGTGELFF
TGCGCCAGCAGCCAAGGGCCAGGTACCGGGGAGCTGTTTTTT
>TRBJ1-3|TRBV19|-|-|17
CASSIDLAFDSGNTIYF
TGTGCCAGTAGTATAGATTTGGCTTTCGACTCTGGAAACACCATATATTTT
>TRBJ1-1|TRBV4-3|-|-|16
CASSPLGGAANTEAFF
TGCGCCAGCAGCCCACTAGGAGGGGCGGCGAACACTGAAGCTTTCTTT
>TRBJ2-3|TRBV5-1|-|TRBD2|16
CASSPTSGGSTDTQYF
TGCGCCAGCAGCCCTACTAGCGGGGGTTCCACAGATACGCAGTATTTT
>TRBJ2-2|TRBV27|-|TRBD1|16
CASSSRQGLYTGELFF
TGTGCCAGCAGTTCCCGACAGGGGCTGTACACCGGGGAGCTGTTTTTT
>TRBJ2-7|TRBV2|-|TRBD2|15
CASTGTSGPSYEQYF
TGTGCCAGCACTGGGACTAGCGGGCCGTCCTACGAGCAGTACTTC